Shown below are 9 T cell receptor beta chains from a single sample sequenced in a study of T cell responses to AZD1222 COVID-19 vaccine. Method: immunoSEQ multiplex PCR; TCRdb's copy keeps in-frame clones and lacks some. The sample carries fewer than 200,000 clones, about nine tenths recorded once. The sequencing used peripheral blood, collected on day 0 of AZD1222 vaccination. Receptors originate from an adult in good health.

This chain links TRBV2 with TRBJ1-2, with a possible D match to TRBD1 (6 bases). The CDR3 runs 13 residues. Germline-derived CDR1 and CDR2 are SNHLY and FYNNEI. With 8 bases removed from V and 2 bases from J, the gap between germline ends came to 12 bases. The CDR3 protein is CASRDTMNYGYTF. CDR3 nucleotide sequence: TGTGCCAGCCGGGACACAATGAACTATGGCTACACCTTC.

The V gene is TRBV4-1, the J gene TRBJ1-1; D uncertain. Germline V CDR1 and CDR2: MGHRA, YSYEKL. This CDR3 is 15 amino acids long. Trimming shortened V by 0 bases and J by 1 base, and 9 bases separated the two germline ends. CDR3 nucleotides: TGCGCCAGCAGCCAAGATGGGAGACAGAACACTGAAGCTTTCTTT. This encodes CASSQDGRQNTEAFF.

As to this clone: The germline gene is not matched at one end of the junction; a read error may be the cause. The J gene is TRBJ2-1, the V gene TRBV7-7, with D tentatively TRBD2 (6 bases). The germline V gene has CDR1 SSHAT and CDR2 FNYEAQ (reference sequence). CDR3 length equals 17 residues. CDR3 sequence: CASSPSTGLAEGNEQFF. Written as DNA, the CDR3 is TGTGCTAGCAGCCCTTCTACCGGGTTAGCGGAGGGGAATGAGCAGTTCTTC.

The DNA for the CDR3 is TGTGCCTGGAGTGTTTCAGGGAACAATCAGCCCCAGCATTTT. Encoded protein: CAWSVSGNNQPQHF. The rearrangement links TRBV30 to TRBJ1-5; perhaps TRBD1 as D (5 bases). Germline-derived CDR1 and CDR2 are GTSNPN and SVGIG (reference sequence). V shed 0 bases and J shed 3 bases, with 9 bases lying between them. The CDR3 is 14 amino acids.

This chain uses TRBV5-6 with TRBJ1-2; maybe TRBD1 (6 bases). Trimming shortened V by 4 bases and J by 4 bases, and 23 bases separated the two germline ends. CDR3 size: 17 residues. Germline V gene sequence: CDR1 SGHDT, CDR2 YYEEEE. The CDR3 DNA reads TGTGCCAGCAGCCCCAAACCCTACAGGGCGGTGGGCTATGGCTACACCTTC. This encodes CASSPKPYRAVGYGYTF.

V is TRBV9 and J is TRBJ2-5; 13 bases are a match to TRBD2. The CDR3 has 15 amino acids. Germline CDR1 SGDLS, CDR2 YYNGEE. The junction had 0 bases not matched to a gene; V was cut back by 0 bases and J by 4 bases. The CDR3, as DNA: TGTGCCAGCAGCGTAGGGACTAGCGGGAGAGAGACCCAGTACTTC. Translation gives CASSVGTSGRETQYF.

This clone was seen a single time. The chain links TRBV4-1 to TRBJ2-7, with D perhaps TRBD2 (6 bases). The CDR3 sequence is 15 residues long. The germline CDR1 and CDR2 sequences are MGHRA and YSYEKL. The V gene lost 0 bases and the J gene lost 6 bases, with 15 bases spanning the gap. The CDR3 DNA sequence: TGCGCCAGCAGCCAAGATACTAGCAGCCGTACCGAGCAGTACTTC. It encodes CASSQDTSSRTEQYF.

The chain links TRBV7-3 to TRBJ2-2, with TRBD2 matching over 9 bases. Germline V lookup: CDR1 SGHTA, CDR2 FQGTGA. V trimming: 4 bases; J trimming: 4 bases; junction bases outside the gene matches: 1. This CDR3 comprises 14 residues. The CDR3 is CASSSAGGTGELFF. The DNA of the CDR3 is TGTGCCAGCAGCTCAGCGGGAGGCACCGGGGAGCTGTTTTTT.

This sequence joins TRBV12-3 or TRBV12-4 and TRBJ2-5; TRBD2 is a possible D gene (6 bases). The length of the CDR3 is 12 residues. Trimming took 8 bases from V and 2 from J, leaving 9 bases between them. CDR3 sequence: CASGLSQETQYF. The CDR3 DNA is TGTGCCAGCGGACTATCACAAGAGACCCAGTACTTC.